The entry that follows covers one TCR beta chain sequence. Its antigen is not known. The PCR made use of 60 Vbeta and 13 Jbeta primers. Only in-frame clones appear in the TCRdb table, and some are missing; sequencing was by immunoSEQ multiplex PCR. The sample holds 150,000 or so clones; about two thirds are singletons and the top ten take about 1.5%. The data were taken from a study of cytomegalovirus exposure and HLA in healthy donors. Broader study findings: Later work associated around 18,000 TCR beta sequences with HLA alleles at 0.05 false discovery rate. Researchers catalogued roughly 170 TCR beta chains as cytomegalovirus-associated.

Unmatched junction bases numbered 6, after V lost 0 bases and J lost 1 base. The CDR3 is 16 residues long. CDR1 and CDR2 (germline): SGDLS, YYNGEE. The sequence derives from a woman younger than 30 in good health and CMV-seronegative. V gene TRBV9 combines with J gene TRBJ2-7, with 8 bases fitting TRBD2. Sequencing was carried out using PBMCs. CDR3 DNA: TGTGCCAGCAGCGTAGCCGGGAGGGGGTCGTCCTACGAGCAGTACGTC. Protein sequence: CASSVAGRGSSYEQYV.